Listed here are 6 T cell receptor beta chains from one sample, sequenced in a study of blood T cell repertoires in COVID-19 (dated by TCRdb to 2020 to 2021). Receptors were amplified or captured by the immunoSEQ multiplex PCR assay. In TCRdb, the immuneACCESS table is reduced to in-frame sequences with V and J assigned. These tables do not hold every clone; where another copy was compared, an unresolved V gene accounts for under half, and the others remain unexplained. The sample contains 100,000 to 150,000 clones, roughly 88% of them found a single time. Of the sample, about 2% is held by the ten largest clones. What was sequenced was peripheral blood. These receptors all come from a man between 65 and 85 years old with active COVID-19.

The CDR3 protein is CASSPGGEAFF. CDR3 nucleotide sequence: TGTGCCAGCTCACCCGGAGGCGAAGCTTTCTTT. The chain links TRBV18 to TRBJ1-1, with D hard to call. The CDR3 is 11 amino acids. Germline CDR1 is KGHSH and CDR2 is LQKENI. V lost 3 bases and J lost 8, with 7 bases in between. Combining the CDR3 with reference TRBV18 and TRBJ1-1 gives the whole variable domain NAGVMQNPRHLVRRRGQEARLRCSPMKGHSHVYWYRQLPEEGLKFMVYLQKENIIDESGMPKERFSAEFPKEGPSILRIQQVVRGDSAAYFCASSPGGEAFFGQGTRLTVV.

This clone was seen a single time. The genes are TRBV7-9 and TRBJ2-1; 8 positions agree with TRBD2. The junction had 11 bases not matched to a gene; V was cut back by 5 bases and J by 5 bases. The V gene's germline CDR1 is SEHNR and CDR2 FQNEAQ (reference sequence). This CDR3 is 16 amino acids long. The CDR3 sequence: CASSPILAGANNEQFF. The CDR3 DNA sequence: TGTGCCAGCAGCCCTATTCTAGCGGGCGCAAACAATGAGCAGTTCTTC.

The chain carries TRBV30 and TRBJ2-7; D is unclear. Germline V gene lookup returns CDR1 GTSNPN and CDR2 SVGIG (reference sequence). This CDR3 has 11 residues. The V gene lost 0 bases and the J gene lost 6 bases, with 6 bases spanning the gap. CDR3 sequence: CAWSVRLEQYF. The CDR3 nucleotides are TGTGCCTGGAGTGTACGACTCGAGCAGTACTTC.

In this sample, this clone turned up once. The CDR3 loop reads CASSHRQGTIDTQYF. Here the CDR3 DNA reads TGTGCCAGCAGCCACCGACAGGGGACTATAGATACGCAGTATTTT. The chain uses TRBV3-1 (or the pseudogene TRBV3-2) and TRBJ2-3, with TRBD1 as a possible D gene (8 bases). V was clipped by 3 bases and J by 5 bases, with 15 bases between them. CDR3 length equals 15 residues. CDR1 LGHDT and CDR2 YNNKEL come from the germline V gene (reference sequence).

The chain combines TRBV6-5 with TRBJ2-4; TRBD1 matches 9 bases. This CDR3 comprises 13 residues. J gave up 7 bases and V 8 bases, and 6 bases lay outside the gene matches. The V gene's germline CDR1 is MNHEY and CDR2 SVGAGI. The CDR3 sequence: CASLDRGMNIQYF. The CDR3, as DNA: TGTGCCAGCCTTGACAGGGGGATGAACATTCAGTACTTC.

V is TRBV9 and J is TRBJ2-1; weak D call: TRBD1 (6 bases). CDR3 length equals 18 residues. Trimming left V 0 bases short and J 0 bases short, with 16 bases between. Germline CDR1 and CDR2: SGDLS and YYNGEE. CDR3 bases: TGTGCCAGCAGCGTAGCTCGTAGGGGACAAAGCTCCTACAATGAGCAGTTCTTC. It codes for CASSVARRGQSSYNEQFF.